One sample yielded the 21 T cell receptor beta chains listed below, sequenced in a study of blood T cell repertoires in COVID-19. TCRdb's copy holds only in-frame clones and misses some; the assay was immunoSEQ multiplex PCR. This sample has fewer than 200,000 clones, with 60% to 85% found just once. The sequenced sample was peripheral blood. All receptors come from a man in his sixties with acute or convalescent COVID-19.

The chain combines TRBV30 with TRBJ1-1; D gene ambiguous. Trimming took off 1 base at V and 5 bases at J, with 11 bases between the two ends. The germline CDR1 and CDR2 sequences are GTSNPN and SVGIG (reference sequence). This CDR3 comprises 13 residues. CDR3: CAWSALRDTEAFF. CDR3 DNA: TGTGCCTGGAGTGCCCTTCGGGATACTGAAGCTTTCTTT.

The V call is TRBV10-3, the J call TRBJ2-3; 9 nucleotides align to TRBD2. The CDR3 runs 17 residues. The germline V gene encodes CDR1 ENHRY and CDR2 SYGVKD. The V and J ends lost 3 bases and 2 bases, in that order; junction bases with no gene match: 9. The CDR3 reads CAISESAGGPTTDTQYF. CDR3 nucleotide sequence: TGTGCCATCAGTGAATCCGCGGGGGGGCCAACCACAGATACGCAGTATTTT.

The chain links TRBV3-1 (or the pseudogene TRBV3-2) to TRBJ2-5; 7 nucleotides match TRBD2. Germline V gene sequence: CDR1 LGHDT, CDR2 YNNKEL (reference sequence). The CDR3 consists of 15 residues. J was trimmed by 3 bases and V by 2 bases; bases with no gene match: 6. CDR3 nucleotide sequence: TGTGCCAGCAGCCAACTCGGGGAGGGGAAAGAGACCCAGTACTTC. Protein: CASSQLGEGKETQYF.

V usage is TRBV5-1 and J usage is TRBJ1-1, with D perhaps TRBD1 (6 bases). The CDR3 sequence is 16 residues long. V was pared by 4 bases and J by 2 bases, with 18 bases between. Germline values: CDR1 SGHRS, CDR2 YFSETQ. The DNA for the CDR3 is TGCGCCAGCAGCCCGAGTCCCCTCAGGGGAAACACTGAAGCTTTCTTT. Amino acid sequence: CASSPSPLRGNTEAFF.

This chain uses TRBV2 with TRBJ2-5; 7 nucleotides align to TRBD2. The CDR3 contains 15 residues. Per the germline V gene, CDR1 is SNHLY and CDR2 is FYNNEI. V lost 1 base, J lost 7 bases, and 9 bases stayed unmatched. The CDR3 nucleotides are TGTGCCAGCAGTGAAGAGGGAGCTAGCGGAGGGACCCAGTACTTC. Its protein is CASSEEGASGGTQYF.

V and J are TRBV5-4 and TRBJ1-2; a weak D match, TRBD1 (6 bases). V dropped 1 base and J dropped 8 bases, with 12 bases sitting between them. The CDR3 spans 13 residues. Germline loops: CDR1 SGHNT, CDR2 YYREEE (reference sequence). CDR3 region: CASSLNQGRGYTF. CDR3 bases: TGTGCCAGCAGCTTGAATCAGGGGCGGGGCTACACCTTC.

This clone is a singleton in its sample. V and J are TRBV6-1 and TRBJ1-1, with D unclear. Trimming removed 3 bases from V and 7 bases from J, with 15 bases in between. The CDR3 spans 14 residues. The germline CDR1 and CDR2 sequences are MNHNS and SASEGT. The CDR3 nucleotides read TGTGCCAGCAGTGATCTTTCGGAGTACGATGAAGCTTTCTTT. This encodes CASSDLSEYDEAFF.

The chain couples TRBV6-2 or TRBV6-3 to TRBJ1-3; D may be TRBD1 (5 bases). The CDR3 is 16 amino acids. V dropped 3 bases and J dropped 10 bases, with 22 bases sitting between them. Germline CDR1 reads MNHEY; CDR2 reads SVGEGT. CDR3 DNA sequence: TGTGCCAGCAGTTATTCTTCCACAGGCGCAGGTCGGACCATATATTTT. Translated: CASSYSSTGAGRTIYF.

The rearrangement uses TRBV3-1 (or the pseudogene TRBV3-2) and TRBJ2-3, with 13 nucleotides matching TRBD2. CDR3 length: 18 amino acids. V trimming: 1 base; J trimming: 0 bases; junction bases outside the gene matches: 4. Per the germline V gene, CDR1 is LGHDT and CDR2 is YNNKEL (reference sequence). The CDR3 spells CASSQVLAGGPSTDTQYF. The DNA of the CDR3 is TGTGCCAGCAGCCAAGTACTAGCGGGGGGGCCGAGCACAGATACGCAGTATTTT.

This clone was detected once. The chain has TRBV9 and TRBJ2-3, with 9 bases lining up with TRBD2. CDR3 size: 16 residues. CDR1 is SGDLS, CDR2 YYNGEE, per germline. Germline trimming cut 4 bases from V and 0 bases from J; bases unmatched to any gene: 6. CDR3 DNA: TGTGCCAGCAGCCCTTTGGCGGGGGGGAGCACAGATACGCAGTATTTT. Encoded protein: CASSPLAGGSTDTQYF.

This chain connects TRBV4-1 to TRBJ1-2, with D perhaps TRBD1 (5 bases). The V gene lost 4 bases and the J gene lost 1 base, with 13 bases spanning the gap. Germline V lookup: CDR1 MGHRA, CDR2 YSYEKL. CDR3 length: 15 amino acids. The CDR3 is CASSPDQGINYGYTF. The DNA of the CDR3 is TGCGCCAGCAGCCCGGACCAGGGCATTAACTATGGCTACACCTTC.

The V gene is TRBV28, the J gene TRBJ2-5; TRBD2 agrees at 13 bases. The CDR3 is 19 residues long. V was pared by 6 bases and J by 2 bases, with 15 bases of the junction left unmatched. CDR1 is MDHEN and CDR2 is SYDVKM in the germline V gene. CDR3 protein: CASRKWWLQGLAGQETQYF. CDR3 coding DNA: TGTGCCAGCAGAAAATGGTGGTTGCAGGGACTAGCGGGGCAAGAGACCCAGTACTTC.

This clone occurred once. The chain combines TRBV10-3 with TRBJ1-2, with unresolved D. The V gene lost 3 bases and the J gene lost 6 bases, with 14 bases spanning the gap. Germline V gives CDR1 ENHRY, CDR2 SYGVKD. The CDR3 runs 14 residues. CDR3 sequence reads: CAISDNRRVDGYTF. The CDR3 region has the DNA TGTGCCATCAGTGATAACAGAAGAGTAGATGGCTACACCTTC.

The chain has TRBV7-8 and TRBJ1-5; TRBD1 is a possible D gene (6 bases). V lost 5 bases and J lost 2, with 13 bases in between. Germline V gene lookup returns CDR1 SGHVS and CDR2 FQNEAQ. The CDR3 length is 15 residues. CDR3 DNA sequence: TGTGCCAGCAGCCCTTACAGGGCAGGCAATCAGCCCCAGCATTTT. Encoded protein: CASSPYRAGNQPQHF.

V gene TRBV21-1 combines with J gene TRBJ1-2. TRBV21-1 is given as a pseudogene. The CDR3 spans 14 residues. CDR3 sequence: CASSKGHCNYGYTF. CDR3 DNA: TGTGCCAGCAGCAAAGGCCACTGTAACTATGGCTACACCTTC.

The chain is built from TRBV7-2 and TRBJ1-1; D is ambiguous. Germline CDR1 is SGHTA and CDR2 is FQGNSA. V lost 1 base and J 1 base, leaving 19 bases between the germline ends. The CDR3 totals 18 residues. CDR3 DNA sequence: TGTGCCAGCAGCTTAGGAAGAATGAGGAGAGTCAAGAACACTGAAGCTTTCTTT. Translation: CASSLGRMRRVKNTEAFF.

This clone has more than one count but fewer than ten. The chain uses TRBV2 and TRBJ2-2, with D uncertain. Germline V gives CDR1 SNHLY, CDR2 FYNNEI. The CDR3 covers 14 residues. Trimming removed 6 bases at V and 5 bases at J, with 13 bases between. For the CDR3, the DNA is TGTGCCAGCAGCCTATCCCAGGCGACCGGGGAGCTGTTTTTT. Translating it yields CASSLSQATGELFF.

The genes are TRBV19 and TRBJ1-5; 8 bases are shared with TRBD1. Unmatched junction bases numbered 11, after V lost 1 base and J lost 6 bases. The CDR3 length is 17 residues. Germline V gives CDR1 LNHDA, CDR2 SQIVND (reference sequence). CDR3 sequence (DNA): TGTGCCAGTAGTATAGGCCTCAGGGGGCCGTTAGGTCAGCCCCAGCATTTT. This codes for CASSIGLRGPLGQPQHF.

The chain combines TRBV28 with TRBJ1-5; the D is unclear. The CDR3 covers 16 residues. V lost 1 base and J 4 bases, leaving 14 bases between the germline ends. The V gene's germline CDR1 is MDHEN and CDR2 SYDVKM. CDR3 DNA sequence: TGTGCCAGCAGTTTATTTAGGAGGGTGAGAAATCAGCCCCAGCATTTT. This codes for CASSLFRRVRNQPQHF.

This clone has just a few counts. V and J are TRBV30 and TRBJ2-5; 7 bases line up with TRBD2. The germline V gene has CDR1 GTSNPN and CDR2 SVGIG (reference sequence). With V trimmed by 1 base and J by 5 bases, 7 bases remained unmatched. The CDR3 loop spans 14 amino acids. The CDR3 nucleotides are TGTGCCTGGAGTGAGCTAGCGGCGGTGGAGACCCAGTACTTC. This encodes CAWSELAAVETQYF.

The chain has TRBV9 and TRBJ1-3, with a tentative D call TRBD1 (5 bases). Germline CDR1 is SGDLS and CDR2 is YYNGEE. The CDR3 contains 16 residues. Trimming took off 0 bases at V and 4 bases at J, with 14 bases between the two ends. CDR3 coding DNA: TGTGCCAGCAGCGTAGACAGGCCCGCTGTCGGAAACACCATATATTTT. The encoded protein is CASSVDRPAVGNTIYF.